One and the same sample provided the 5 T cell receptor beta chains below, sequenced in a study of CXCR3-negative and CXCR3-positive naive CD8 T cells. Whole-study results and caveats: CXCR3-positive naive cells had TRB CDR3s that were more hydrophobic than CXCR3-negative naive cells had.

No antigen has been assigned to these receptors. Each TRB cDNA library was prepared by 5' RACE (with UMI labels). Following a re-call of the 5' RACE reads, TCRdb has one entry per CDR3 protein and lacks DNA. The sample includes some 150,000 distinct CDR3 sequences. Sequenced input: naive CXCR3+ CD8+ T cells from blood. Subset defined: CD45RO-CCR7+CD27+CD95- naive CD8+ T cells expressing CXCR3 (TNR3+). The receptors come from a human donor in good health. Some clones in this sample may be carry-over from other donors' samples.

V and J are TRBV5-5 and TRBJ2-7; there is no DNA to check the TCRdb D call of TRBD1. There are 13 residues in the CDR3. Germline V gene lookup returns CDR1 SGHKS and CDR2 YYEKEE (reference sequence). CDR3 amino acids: CASTLPLGFEQYF.

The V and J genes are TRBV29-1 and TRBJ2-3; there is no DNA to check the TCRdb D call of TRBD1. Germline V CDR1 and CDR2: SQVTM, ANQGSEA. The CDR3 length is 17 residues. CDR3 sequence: CSVEDQGSPLGTDTQYF.

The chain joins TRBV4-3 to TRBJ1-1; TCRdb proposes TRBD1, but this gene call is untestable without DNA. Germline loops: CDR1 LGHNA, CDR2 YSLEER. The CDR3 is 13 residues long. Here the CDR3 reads CASSLGQGDEAFF.

CDR3 sequence: CATSDTLTGGFEQFF. The chain links TRBV24-1 to TRBJ2-1; TCRdb designates TRBD1, a call that cannot be tested without DNA. Per the germline V gene, CDR1 is KGHDR and CDR2 is SFDVKD. There are 15 residues in the CDR3.

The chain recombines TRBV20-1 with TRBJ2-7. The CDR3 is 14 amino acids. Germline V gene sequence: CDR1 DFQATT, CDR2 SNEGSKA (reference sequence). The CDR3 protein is CSAESELGSYEQYF.